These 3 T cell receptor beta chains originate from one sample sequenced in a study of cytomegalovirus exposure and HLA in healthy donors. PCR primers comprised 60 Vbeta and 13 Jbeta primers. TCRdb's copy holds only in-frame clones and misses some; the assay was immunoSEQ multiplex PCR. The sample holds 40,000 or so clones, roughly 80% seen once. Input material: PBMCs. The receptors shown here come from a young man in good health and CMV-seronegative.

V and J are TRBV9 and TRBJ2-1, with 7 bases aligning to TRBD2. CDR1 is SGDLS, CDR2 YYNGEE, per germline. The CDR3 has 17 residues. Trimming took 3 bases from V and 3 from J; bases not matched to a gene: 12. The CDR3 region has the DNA TGTGCCAGCAGCGCAGAACTAGCGCCCGTCAACTACAATGAGCAGTTCTTC. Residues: CASSAELAPVNYNEQFF. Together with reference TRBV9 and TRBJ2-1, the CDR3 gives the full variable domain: DSGVTQTPKHLITATGQRVTLRCSPRSGDLSVYWYQQSLDQGLQFLIQYYNGEERAKGNILERFSAQQFPDLHSELNLSSLELGDSALYFCASSAELAPVNYNEQFFGPGTRLTVL.

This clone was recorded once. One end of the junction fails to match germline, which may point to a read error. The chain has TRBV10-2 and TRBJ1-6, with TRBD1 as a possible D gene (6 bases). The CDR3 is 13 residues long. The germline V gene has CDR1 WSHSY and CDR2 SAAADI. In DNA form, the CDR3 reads TGCGCCACCACACAGGGACGGCGTGCCCCCGTCTACTTT. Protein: CATTQGRRAPVYF.

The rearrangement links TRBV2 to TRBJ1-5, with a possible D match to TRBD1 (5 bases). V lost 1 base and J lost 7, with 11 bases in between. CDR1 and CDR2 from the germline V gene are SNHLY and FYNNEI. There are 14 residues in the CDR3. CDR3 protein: CASSEGQGEQPQHF. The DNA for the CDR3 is TGTGCCAGCAGTGAAGGGCAGGGTGAGCAGCCCCAGCATTTT. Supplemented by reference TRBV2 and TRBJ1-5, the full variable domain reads EPEVTQTPSHQVTQMGQEVILRCVPISNHLYFYWYRQILGQKVEFLVSFYNNEISEKSEIFDDQFSVERPDGSNFTLKIRSTKLEDSAMYFCASSEGQGEQPQHFGDGTRLSIL.